The clone carrying this T cell receptor (beta chain) was found a few times. Its specificity is not known. The data were obtained in a study of identical twins. The V end was cut by 0 bases, the J end by 4 bases, with 13 bases between. Looked up from germline, CDR1 is MNHEY and CDR2 is SVGAGI. The CDR3 loop spans 15 amino acids. Study results and caveats: Zero-insertion results could be subject to partial confounding by invariant MAIT and iNKT cells.

A single record per CDR3 protein comes from TCRdb applying MiXCR to the 5' RACE reads. The data contain around 370,000 distinct CDR3 sequences, roughly 9% of them singletons. The clonotype comes from a woman aged 45-65 years in good health. The sequenced material came from naive T cells sorted from blood. The chain uses TRBV6-5 and TRBJ2-7; a possible D gene is TRBD2 (6 bases). In nucleotides, the CDR3 is TGTGCCAGCAGTTACTCGGGAGTTAGCGGATACGAGCAGTACTTC. Translated, it gives CASSYSGVSGYEQYF.